The count of the clone carrying this T cell receptor beta chain is one. The junction does not match germline at one end; this may be a read error. This CDR3 region has 8 residues. The V gene's germline CDR1 is SQVTM and CDR2 ANQGSEA. Original analysis: Estimates of nucleated cell counts were drawn from the amplification of reference gene primers. This table comes from immunoSEQ multiplex PCR, and its TCRdb copy is limited to in-frame clones, with some not included. V, J and clone size are those of that table, while D and trimming were read from the DNA. The top ten hold roughly a tenth of the sample, which has under 250,000 clones, approximately 80% seen once. The data were obtained in a study of blood T cell repertoires in COVID-19. On the study more broadly: The United States, Italy and Spain were the sources of the acute and convalescent COVID-19 samples.

The specimen was peripheral blood. This chain links TRBV29-1 with TRBJ1-1; possibly TRBD1 for D (6 bases). The sequence derives from a man in his fifties with active or convalescent COVID-19. The CDR3 DNA reads TGCAGCGTTGAGACAGGCCTTTTT. Protein: CSVETGLF. Complete variable domain (other parts from reference TRBV29-1 and TRBJ1-1): SAVISQKPSRDICQRGTSLTIQCQVDSQVTMMFWYRQQPGQSLTLIATANQGSEATYESGFVIDKFPISRPNLTFSTLTVSNMSPEDSSIYLCSVETGLFGQGTRLTVV.